This T cell receptor beta chain appears in the sequencing data of a study of shared clonotypes between healthy human individuals. Looked up from germline, CDR1 is MNHEY and CDR2 is SMNVEV (reference sequence). After removal of 3 bases from V and 0 bases from J, the junction contained 1 base not matched to a gene. CDR3 length equals 14 residues. This table comes from immunoSEQ multiplex PCR, and its TCRdb copy is limited to in-frame clones, with some not included. The sample includes some 2.4 million clones, 80% to 95% of them seen just once. Points from the study as a whole: Larger estimated richness was generally seen in naive subsets than in memory subsets.

On this clone: As yet, its antigen is unknown. This same CDR3 is encoded by further DNA sequences in the sample.

Sequenced material: naive CD4+ T cells from PBMCs. Subset given: CD45RA+ positively selected. The receptor was isolated from a man younger than 35 in good health. Some clones in this sample may be carry-over from other donors' samples. This chain links TRBV27 with TRBJ1-1; 7 bases match TRBD1. CDR3 region: CASSFDRVNTEAFF. DNA of the CDR3: TGTGCCAGCAGTTTCGACAGGGTGAACACTGAAGCTTTCTTT.